These 30 T cell receptor beta chains were all obtained from the same sample, sequenced in a study of blood T cell repertoires in COVID-19. Produced via immunoSEQ multiplex PCR; TCRdb's table is partial and in-frame only. The sample consists of some 490,000 clones, 80% to 90% of them appearing once. Sequencing was carried out using peripheral blood. The source is a human donor in a cohort sampled during active COVID-19.

V usage is TRBV9 and J usage is TRBJ1-1; D gene unclear. Germline values: CDR1 SGDLS, CDR2 YYNGEE. This CDR3 contains 11 residues. V gave up 6 bases and J gave up 4 bases, with 7 bases separating them. The CDR3 loop is CASTSGTEAFF. The CDR3 DNA reads as TGTGCCAGCACAAGCGGCACTGAAGCTTTCTTT.

This chain links TRBV7-3 with TRBJ2-1; the D gene is possibly TRBD1 (5 bases). Germline V CDR1 and CDR2: SGHTA, FQGTGA. V was pared by 3 bases and J by 10 bases, with 13 bases between. This CDR3 comprises 13 residues. The CDR3 is CASSFSGAEEQFF. DNA of the CDR3: TGTGCCAGCAGCTTTAGTGGGGCTGAGGAGCAGTTCTTC. The full variable domain, with the rest looked up from reference TRBV7-3 and TRBJ2-1, is GAGVSQTPSNKVTEKGKYVELRCDPISGHTALYWYRQSLGQGPEFLIYFQGTGAADDSGLPNDRFFAVRPEGSVSTLKIQRTERGDSAVYLCASSFSGAEEQFFGPGTRLTVL.

The rearrangement uses TRBV2 and TRBJ2-7; TRBD2 is a possible D gene (6 bases). V was cut by 1 base and J by 4 bases, with 17 bases left in between. CDR3 length: 16 residues. The germline V gene encodes CDR1 SNHLY and CDR2 FYNNEI. In nucleotides, the CDR3 is TGTGCCAGCAGTGAAGGGCGGGGACGCCTCCTTTACGAGCAGTACTTC. Residues: CASSEGRGRLLYEQYF. Filled out from reference TRBV2 and TRBJ2-7, the complete variable domain reads EPEVTQTPSHQVTQMGQEVILRCVPISNHLYFYWYRQILGQKVEFLVSFYNNEISEKSEIFDDQFSVERPDGSNFTLKIRSTKLEDSAMYFCASSEGRGRLLYEQYFGPGTRLTVT.

The chain has TRBV5-1 and TRBJ2-3, with TRBD1 identical over 11 bases. This CDR3 region has 15 residues. J gave up 4 bases and V 5 bases, and 6 bases lay outside the gene matches. Looked up from germline, CDR1 is SGHRS and CDR2 is YFSETQ. The CDR3 loop is CASRRTGGPADTQYF. The CDR3 DNA reads as TGCGCCAGCAGACGGACAGGGGGCCCAGCAGATACGCAGTATTTT.

The V call is TRBV21-1, the J call TRBJ1-2; the tabulated D call, TRBD1, remains unverified against the DNA. TRBV21-1 is deemed a pseudogene. This CDR3 has 15 amino acids. CDR3 sequence reads: CASSKRTGGTYGYTF. Written as DNA, the CDR3 is TGTGCCAGCAGCAAACGGACAGGGGGGACATATGGCTACACCTTC.

The CDR3 sequence: CASSPGQNTGELFF. The CDR3 DNA reads TGTGCCAGCAGCCCGGGACAGAACACCGGGGAGCTGTTTTTT. The V call is TRBV7-3, the J call TRBJ2-2; TRBD1 is a possible D gene (6 bases). CDR3 length equals 14 residues. V dropped 5 bases and J dropped 1 base, with 8 bases sitting between them. Germline-derived CDR1 and CDR2 are SGHTA and FQGTGA.

This rearrangement joins TRBV10-3 to TRBJ1-1; 9 bases match TRBD1. The J segment lost 1 base and the V segment lost 4 bases, leaving 4 bases of the junction unmatched. The CDR3 is 15 amino acids. Germline CDR1 ENHRY, CDR2 SYGVKD. CDR3 region: CAISGGTGRNTEAFF. The CDR3 coding sequence is TGTGCCATCAGTGGGGGGACAGGGAGGAACACTGAAGCTTTCTTT.

The V and J genes are TRBV28 and TRBJ1-1, with a possible D match to TRBD1 (5 bases). The CDR3 is 17 residues long. CDR1 is MDHEN, CDR2 SYDVKM, per germline. V gave up 2 bases and J gave up 0 bases, with 16 bases separating them. In DNA, the CDR3 is TGTGCCAGCAGTTTAGGGGCGGGGCTTCGGATGAACACTGAAGCTTTCTTT. Translation: CASSLGAGLRMNTEAFF.

The V and J genes are TRBV5-1 and TRBJ2-2, with 9 positions matching TRBD1. The CDR3 is 16 amino acids. CDR1 is SGHRS and CDR2 is YFSETQ in the germline V gene. V trimming: 2 bases; J trimming: 3 bases; junction bases outside the gene matches: 5. The CDR3 reads CASSLQGAPDTGELFF. The CDR3 DNA is TGCGCCAGCAGCTTACAGGGGGCGCCGGACACCGGGGAGCTGTTTTTT.

The chain combines TRBV6-1 with TRBJ2-7; D gene ambiguous. Looked up from germline, CDR1 is MNHNS and CDR2 is SASEGT. There are 13 residues in the CDR3. The V and J ends lost 2 bases and 3 bases respectively, with 8 bases between them. CDR3 sequence: CASSELLSYEQYF. CDR3 DNA: TGTGCCAGCAGTGAACTCCTGAGCTACGAGCAGTACTTC.

V and J are TRBV19 and TRBJ1-5; 8 bases map to TRBD1. This CDR3 has 14 amino acids. The J segment lost 4 bases and the V segment lost 4 bases, leaving 3 bases of the junction unmatched. The germline gives CDR1 LNHDA, CDR2 SQIVND (reference sequence). The CDR3 DNA reads as TGTGCCAGTAGTACGACAGGGGATAATCAGCCCCAGCATTTT. It is translated as CASSTTGDNQPQHF.

J is TRBJ2-5 and V is TRBV29-1; possible D gene TRBD2, 5 bases. This CDR3 region has 11 residues. The ends were cut back, 4 bases at V and 5 bases at J, with 8 bases in the middle. Germline CDR1 reads SQVTM; CDR2 reads ANQGSEA. The CDR3: CSVGSGETQYF. CDR3 in DNA: TGCAGCGTTGGATCGGGGGAGACCCAGTACTTC.

The chain carries TRBV24-1 and TRBJ2-2; 8 positions agree with TRBD1. The CDR3 runs 15 residues. The V and J ends lost 3 bases and 6 bases, in that order; junction bases with no gene match: 5. Looked up from germline, CDR1 is KGHDR and CDR2 is SFDVKD. The CDR3, as DNA: TGTGCCACCAGTGATACCAGGGGGCTGGCCGGGGAGCTGTTTTTT. This encodes CATSDTRGLAGELFF.

V usage is TRBV11-2 and J usage is TRBJ2-7; the D is unclear. Germline CDR1 is SGHAT and CDR2 is FQNNGV. Trimming cost V 0 bases and J 4 bases, with 10 bases left between them. CDR3 length: 14 residues. The CDR3 here is CASSLELGSYEQYF. The DNA for the CDR3 is TGTGCCAGCAGCTTAGAACTGGGCTCGTACGAGCAGTACTTC.

The genes are TRBV7-9 and TRBJ2-1; 7 nucleotides match TRBD2. The CDR3 has 15 amino acids. V lost 3 bases, J lost 3 bases, and 5 bases stayed unmatched. Germline V gene lookup returns CDR1 SEHNR and CDR2 FQNEAQ (reference sequence). The CDR3 bases are TGTGCCAGCAGCTTCCGGGGCGGGAGCTACAATGAGCAGTTCTTC. It encodes CASSFRGGSYNEQFF. Full variable domain (missing parts from reference TRBV7-9 and TRBJ2-1): DTGVSQNPRHKITKRGQNVTFRCDPISEHNRLYWYRQTLGQGPEFLTYFQNEAQLEKSRLLSDRFSAERPKGSFSTLEIQRTEQGDSAMYLCASSFRGGSYNEQFFGPGTRLTVL.

The J gene is TRBJ1-2, the V gene TRBV11-2; D remains ambiguous. From germline, CDR1 is SGHAT and CDR2 FQNNGV. The CDR3 has 13 residues. V was cut by 3 bases and J by 8 bases, with 13 bases left in between. The CDR3, as DNA: TGTGCCAGCAGCTTGTACTTAAATGTAGGCTACACCTTC. It translates to CASSLYLNVGYTF.

This chain joins TRBV30 and TRBJ2-5; unclear D gene. CDR1 and CDR2 (germline): GTSNPN, SVGIG (reference sequence). V was clipped by 8 bases and J by 0 bases, with 7 bases between them. This CDR3 has 11 residues. The CDR3, as DNA: TGTGCCGGTCGGGACCAAGAGACCCAGTACTTC. Encoded protein: CAGRDQETQYF.

V and J are TRBV27 and TRBJ1-6; 9 nucleotides match TRBD1. V lost 5 bases, J lost 9 bases, and 8 bases stayed unmatched. CDR1 is MNHEY, CDR2 SMNVEV, per germline (reference sequence). The CDR3 has 15 amino acids. CDR3 in amino acids: CASSPQGQGFSPLHF. In DNA, the CDR3 is TGTGCCAGCAGTCCCCAGGGACAGGGCTTTTCACCCCTCCACTTT.

The chain recombines TRBV24-1 with TRBJ2-7; 15 bases align to TRBD2. J gave up 4 bases and V 3 bases, and 15 bases lay outside the gene matches. CDR3 length: 20 residues. Germline V lookup: CDR1 KGHDR, CDR2 SFDVKD. The CDR3: CATSDRPGLAGGLPGYEQYF. CDR3 bases: TGTGCCACCAGTGATCGACCGGGACTAGCGGGAGGCCTGCCAGGGTACGAGCAGTACTTC.

This clone was detected only a few times. This chain uses TRBV5-5 with TRBJ1-5, with 8 positions matching TRBD1. In germline, CDR1 is SGHKS, CDR2 YYEKEE (reference sequence). This CDR3 is 15 amino acids long. The V and J ends lost 4 bases and 6 bases, in that order; junction bases with no gene match: 9. The CDR3 spells CASSQTGEIVQPQHF. CDR3 nucleotide sequence: TGTGCCAGCAGCCAGACAGGGGAAATAGTTCAGCCCCAGCATTTT.

The chain joins TRBV2 to TRBJ2-7; 8 nucleotides line up with TRBD1. There are 14 residues in the CDR3. Germline V lookup: CDR1 SNHLY, CDR2 FYNNEI. Unmatched junction bases numbered 6, after V lost 6 bases and J lost 2 bases. CDR3 region: CASSSEQGAYEQYF. The CDR3 bases are TGTGCCAGCAGCTCCGAACAGGGGGCCTACGAGCAGTACTTC. The variable domain in full, completed from reference TRBV2 and TRBJ2-7, reads EPEVTQTPSHQVTQMGQEVILRCVPISNHLYFYWYRQILGQKVEFLVSFYNNEISEKSEIFDDQFSVERPDGSNFTLKIRSTKLEDSAMYFCASSSEQGAYEQYFGPGTRLTVT.

V usage is TRBV6-6 and J usage is TRBJ2-1, with D possibly matching TRBD2 (6 bases). From germline, CDR1 is MNHNY and CDR2 SVGAGI (reference sequence). The CDR3 length is 15 residues. Trimming pared 6 bases from V and 0 bases from J, leaving 12 bases between. In DNA form, the CDR3 reads TGTGCCAGCAGACGGGGAGGCAGCTCCTACAATGAGCAGTTCTTC. Translating gives CASRRGGSSYNEQFF.

The rearrangement joins TRBV5-5 to TRBJ2-6, with 7 bases lining up with TRBD1. The germline V gene has CDR1 SGHKS and CDR2 YYEKEE (reference sequence). The CDR3 extends over 16 amino acids. V lost 2 bases, J lost 4 bases, and 6 bases stayed unmatched. For the CDR3, the DNA is TGTGCCAGCAGCTTCCTACAGGGGAAAGGGGCCAACGTCCTGACTTTC. This encodes CASSFLQGKGANVLTF.

The chain combines TRBV12-5 with TRBJ2-3; 10 nucleotides line up with TRBD1. CDR1 is LGHNT and CDR2 is FRNRAP in the germline V gene. Losses at the gene ends were 0 bases for V and 1 base for J; bases not matched to a gene: 7. The CDR3 runs to 18 residues. The CDR3: CASGLVIGTGEGTDTQYF. CDR3 bases: TGTGCTAGTGGTTTGGTAATAGGGACAGGGGAGGGCACAGATACGCAGTATTTT.

The rearrangement uses TRBV4-2 and TRBJ1-1; 7 nucleotides agree with TRBD1. In germline, CDR1 is LGHNA, CDR2 YNFKEQ. With V trimmed by 0 bases and J by 6 bases, 7 bases remained unmatched. The CDR3 runs to 15 residues. In DNA, the CDR3 is TGTGCCAGCAGCCAAGATCTCAGGGGGAGACCTGAAGCTTTCTTT. Residues: CASSQDLRGRPEAFF.

V is TRBV7-8 and J is TRBJ1-2, with 8 bases fitting TRBD1. The trim removed 5 bases at V and 6 bases at J, leaving 11 bases unmatched. The V gene's germline CDR1 is SGHVS and CDR2 FQNEAQ. The length of the CDR3 is 15 residues. The CDR3 spells CASSLDSRGRDGYTF. The CDR3 coding sequence is TGTGCCAGCAGCCTAGATAGCAGGGGGCGGGATGGCTACACCTTC.

This chain uses TRBV2 with TRBJ2-7; 9 bases are shared with TRBD1. CDR3 size: 14 residues. J was trimmed by 7 bases and V by 3 bases; bases with no gene match: 7. From germline, CDR1 is SNHLY and CDR2 FYNNEI. CDR3: CASSDRTGAGEQYF. CDR3 bases: TGTGCCAGCAGTGACCGGACAGGGGCTGGAGAGCAGTACTTC.

This clone came up many times. The chain uses TRBV27 and TRBJ1-2, with 7 bases lining up with TRBD1. This CDR3 spans 14 amino acids. Germline V gives CDR1 MNHEY, CDR2 SMNVEV (reference sequence). With V trimmed by 4 bases and J by 4 bases, 6 bases remained unmatched. CDR3 amino acids: CASSWGQNSYGYTF. As DNA, the CDR3 is TGTGCCAGCAGTTGGGGACAGAACTCCTATGGCTACACCTTC.

The chain carries TRBV30 and TRBJ1-1; 9 bases are shared with TRBD1. Germline loops: CDR1 GTSNPN, CDR2 SVGIG (reference sequence). V lost 5 bases and J lost 4; bases outside the gene matches: 2. The CDR3 is made up of 12 amino acids. In DNA, the CDR3 is TGTGCCTGGTCGGACAGGGGCACTGAAGCTTTCTTT. Its protein product is CAWSDRGTEAFF.

This chain uses TRBV29-1 with TRBJ1-6, with D hard to call. The CDR3 totals 9 residues. CDR1 and CDR2 (germline): SQVTM, ANQGSEA. Trimming took off 4 bases at V and 13 bases at J, with 5 bases between the two ends. The CDR3 DNA sequence: TGCAGCGTTGTGGCTCCCCTCCACTTT. Its translation: CSVVAPLHF.